The clone carrying this T cell receptor beta chain was detected only a few times. The CDR3 spans 11 residues. Germline V CDR1 and CDR2: SQVTM, ANQGSEA. The V and J ends lost 4 bases and 5 bases respectively, with 9 bases between them. The sample originates from a study of human T cells and chemical hapten exposure. Whole-study context: In the sensitization step, 2% DPC was placed on 2 cm by 2 cm of upper inner arm skin.

Individual cDNA molecules (in the library) carried attached unique molecular identifiers. MiXCR, applied by TCRdb to the RACE reads, yields one record per CDR3 protein. Among tens of thousands of distinct CDR3 sequences listed, around 10% were seen once. The time point was: patch test 1, 2 weeks after DPC sensitization. As for treatment: therapeutic diphenylcyclopropenone sensitization with weekly scalp DPC. The sample here was whole blood, taken in connection with sensitization to the hapten diphenylcyclopropenone (DPC). This receptor was obtained from a woman in her 50s with alopecia areata. Some clones in this sample may be carry-over from other donors' samples. The rearrangement links TRBV29-1 to TRBJ2-7, with D uncertain. CDR3 amino acids: CSVAVSHEQYF. The CDR3 DNA sequence: TGCAGCGTTGCCGTATCCCACGAGCAGTACTTC.